The sequence of this TCR beta chain was determined in a study of blood T cell repertoires in COVID-19. Study information: The study drew acute and convalescent COVID-19 samples from the United States, Italy and Spain. PBMCs, B-cell-depleted T cells, or T cells provided the cDNA or gDNA that made up the material.

Original processing notes: Researchers report that nucleated cell counts were estimated from reference gene primer amplification. Data came from immunoSEQ multiplex PCR; TCRdb stores just in-frame clones and leaves some out. Clonal size and the V and J genes are those of that table, whereas D and trimming came from the DNA. The sample lists around 160,000 clones, just under 85% occurring once. The V gene lost 5 bases and the J gene lost 3 bases, with 11 bases spanning the gap. The CDR3 extends over 13 amino acids. CDR1 is MNHEY, CDR2 SMNVEV, per germline (reference sequence). This chain uses TRBV27 with TRBJ2-7, with D possibly matching TRBD2 (6 bases). This TCR was sampled from a middle-aged woman with active or convalescent COVID-19. Sequences were obtained from peripheral blood. CDR3 sequence (DNA): TGTGCCAGCAGTCCGGGAGTTGGCTACGAGCAGTACTTC. It yields the protein CASSPGVGYEQYF.